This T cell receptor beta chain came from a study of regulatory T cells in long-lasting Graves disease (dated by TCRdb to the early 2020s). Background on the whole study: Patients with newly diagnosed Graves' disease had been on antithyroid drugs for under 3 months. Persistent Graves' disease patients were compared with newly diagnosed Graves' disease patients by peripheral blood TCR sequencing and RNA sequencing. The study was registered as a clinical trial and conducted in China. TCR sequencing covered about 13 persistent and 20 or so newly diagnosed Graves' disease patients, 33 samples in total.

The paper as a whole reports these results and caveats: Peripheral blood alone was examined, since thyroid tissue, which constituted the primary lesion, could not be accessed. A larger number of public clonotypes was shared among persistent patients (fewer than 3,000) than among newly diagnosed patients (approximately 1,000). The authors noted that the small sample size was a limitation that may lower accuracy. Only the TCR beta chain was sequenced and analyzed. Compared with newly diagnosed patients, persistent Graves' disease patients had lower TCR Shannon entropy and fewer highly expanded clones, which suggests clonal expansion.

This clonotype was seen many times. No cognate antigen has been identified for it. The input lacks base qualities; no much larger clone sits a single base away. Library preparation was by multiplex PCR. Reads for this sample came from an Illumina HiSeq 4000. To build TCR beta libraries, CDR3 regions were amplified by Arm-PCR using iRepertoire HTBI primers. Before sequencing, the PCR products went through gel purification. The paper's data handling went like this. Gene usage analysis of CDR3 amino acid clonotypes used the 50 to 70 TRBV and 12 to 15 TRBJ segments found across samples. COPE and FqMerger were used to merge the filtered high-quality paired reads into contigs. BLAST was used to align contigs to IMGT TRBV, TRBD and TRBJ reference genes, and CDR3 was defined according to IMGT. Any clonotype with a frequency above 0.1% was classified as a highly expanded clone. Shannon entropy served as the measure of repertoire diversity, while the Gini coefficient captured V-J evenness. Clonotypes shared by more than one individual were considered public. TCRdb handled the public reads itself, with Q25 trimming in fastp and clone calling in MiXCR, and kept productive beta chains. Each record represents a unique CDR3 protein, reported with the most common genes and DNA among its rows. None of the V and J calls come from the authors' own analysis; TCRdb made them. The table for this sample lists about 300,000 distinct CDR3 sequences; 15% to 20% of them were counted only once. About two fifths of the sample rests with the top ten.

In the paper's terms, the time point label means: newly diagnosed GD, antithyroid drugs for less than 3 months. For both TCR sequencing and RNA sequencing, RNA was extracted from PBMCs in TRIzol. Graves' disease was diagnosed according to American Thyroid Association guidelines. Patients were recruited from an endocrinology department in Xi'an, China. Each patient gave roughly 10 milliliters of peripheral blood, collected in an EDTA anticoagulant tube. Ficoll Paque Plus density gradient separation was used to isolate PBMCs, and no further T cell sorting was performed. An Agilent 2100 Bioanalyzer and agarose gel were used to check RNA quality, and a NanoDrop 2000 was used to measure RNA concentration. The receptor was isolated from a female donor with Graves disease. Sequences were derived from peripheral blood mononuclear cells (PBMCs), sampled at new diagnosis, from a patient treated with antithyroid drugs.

CDR3 sequence: CASSLGGNNNQPQHF. The sequence in DNA is TGCGCCAGCAGCTTGGGGGGGAATAACAATCAGCCCCAGCATTTT. The chain employs TRBV5-1 and TRBJ1-5; 5 matching bases give a weak D call of TRBD1. CDR1 and CDR2, looked up from the germline V gene, are SGHRS and YFSETQ. Trimming takes 0 bases from V and 3 bases from J, and the germline ends sit 10 bases apart. Measured from the cysteine to the phenylalanine, the CDR3 is 15 residues long. This entry keeps only the CDR3 DNA: 45 bases, framed from base 1.